Sequencing of this T cell receptor (beta chain) was carried out in a study of siplizumab effects on memory and regulatory T cells. The CDR3 spans 19 residues. CDR1 is LNHNV, CDR2 YYDKDF, per germline (reference sequence). V was shortened by 0 bases and J by 2 bases, with 21 bases between the two germline ends. For every sample, about 10^5 TCR templates were assayed. Assay used: immunoSEQ multiplex PCR; TCRdb lists only in-frame clones, some missing. The sample lists around 100,000 clones; 94% were seen once. On this clone: What it recognizes is unknown.

Findings and caveats of the study: In unstimulated cells, naive T cells appeared more diverse than memory T cells and seemed major alloresponse contributors. The majority of clones, roughly 80-96% of proliferating CD4+ or CD8+ clones, lacked an assignable naive or memory phenotype.

This TCR derives from a human donor in good health. The chain uses TRBV15 and TRBJ2-3; D not resolved. The sequenced sample consisted of Tregs sorted from blood. In nucleotides, the CDR3 is TGTGCCACCAGCAGAGATCTGCGGCTCGGCAGCTCTCCCACAGATACGCAGTATTTT. Protein sequence: CATSRDLRLGSSPTDTQYF.